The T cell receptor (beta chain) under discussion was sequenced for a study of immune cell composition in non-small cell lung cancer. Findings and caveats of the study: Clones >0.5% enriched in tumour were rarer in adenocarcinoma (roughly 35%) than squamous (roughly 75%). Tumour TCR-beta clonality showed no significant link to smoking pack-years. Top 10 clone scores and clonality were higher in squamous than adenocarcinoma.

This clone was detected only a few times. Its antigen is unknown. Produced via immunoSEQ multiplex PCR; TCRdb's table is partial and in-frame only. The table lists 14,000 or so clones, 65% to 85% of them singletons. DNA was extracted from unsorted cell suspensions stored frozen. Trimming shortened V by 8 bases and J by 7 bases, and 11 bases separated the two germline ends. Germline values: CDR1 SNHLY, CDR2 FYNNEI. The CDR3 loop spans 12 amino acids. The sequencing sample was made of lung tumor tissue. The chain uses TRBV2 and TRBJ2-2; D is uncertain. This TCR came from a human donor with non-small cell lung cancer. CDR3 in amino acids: CASRRLGGELFF. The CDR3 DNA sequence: TGTGCCAGCCGACGTCTCGGCGGGGAGCTGTTTTTT.